These T cell receptor beta chains were read from a single sample in a study of blood T cells in healthy people across ages. TCRdb itself ran the 5' RACE reads through MiXCR, one entry per CDR3 protein. The table records hundreds of thousands of distinct CDR3 sequences, about 28% of them present only once. These records were also assigned to another study, of T cells of mothers and their children.

The sample comprised blood. The source of these receptors is a boy aged 2 to 9 in good health. CDR3s include the opening cysteine and the closing phenylalanine or tryptophan. A D gene is named only where the DNA matches it firmly. Expanded clones get a size class; other rows say once, few or many, or leave the size out.

d_call,clone_size,v_call,j_call,cdr3_nt,cdr3_aa
TRBD1,NA,TRBV10-1,TRBJ2-7,TGCGCCAGCACTACTTCCACAGGGGACCAGTACTTC,CASTTSTGDQYF
NA,NA,TRBV15,TRBJ2-1,TGTGCCACCAGCAGAGAGACTGCATCCTACAATGAGCAGTTCTTC,CATSRETASYNEQFF
NA,NA,TRBV20-1,TRBJ1-2,TGCAGTGCTGATTCCGGGGGATCTAACTATGGCTACACCTTC,CSADSGGSNYGYTF
NA,NA,TRBV4-2,TRBJ2-1,TGTGCCAGCAGCCAAGAAGAAGCGGGCAGCTACAATGAGCAGTTCTTC,CASSQEEAGSYNEQFF
NA,few,TRBV29-1,TRBJ2-5,TGCAGCGTTGAACGGGTTTTCGGAGAGACCCAGTACTTC,CSVERVFGETQYF
NA,NA,TRBV12-3/TRBV12-4,TRBJ1-2,TGTGCCAGCAGTTTGGACCCTGGCTATGGCTACACCTTC,CASSLDPGYGYTF
NA,NA,TRBV4-1,TRBJ2-5,TGCGCCAGCAGCCAAGGACTTCTCCAAGAGACCCAGTACTTC,CASSQGLLQETQYF
NA,NA,TRBV7-2,TRBJ2-7,TGTGCCAGCAGCTCATACCAGGTCCCCCCAATGTACTTC,CASSSYQVPPMYF
NA,NA,TRBV7-7,TRBJ2-1,TGTGCCAGCAGCCAAAGGCCTATGTCCTCGTTAATTTCAGGATGGAATGAGCAGTTCTTC,CASSQRPMSSLISGWNEQFF
NA,few,TRBV7-9,TRBJ1-5,TGTGCCAGCAGCCGGGGGCTAAGCAATCAGCCCCAGCATTTT,CASSRGLSNQPQHF
NA,once,TRBV12-3/TRBV12-4,TRBJ1-4,TGTGCCAGCAGTTTAGACGCGGGGACTGAAAAACTGTTTTTT,CASSLDAGTEKLFF
TRBD1,few,TRBV15,TRBJ2-2,TGTGCCACCGAGGACAGGGCCACCGGGGAGCTGTTTTTT,CATEDRATGELFF
TRBD2,few,TRBV6-6,TRBJ2-7,TGTGCCAGCACCCCGGGAGCGGGGGACGAGCAGTACTTC,CASTPGAGDEQYF
NA,few,TRBV20-1,TRBJ2-2,TGCAGTGCCCTCCTTCCGGGGAGGAACACCGGGGAGCTGTTTTTT,CSALLPGRNTGELFF
NA,NA,TRBV4-3,TRBJ2-3,TGCGCCAGCAGCCAAGGCCTGGGACGGAGCACAGATACGCAGTATTTT,CASSQGLGRSTDTQYF
NA,few,TRBV9,TRBJ2-4,TGTGCCAGCAGCGTCTCCGGGACAGCCAAAAACATTCAGTACTTC,CASSVSGTAKNIQYF